One sample yielded the 30 T cell receptor beta chains listed below, sequenced in a study of Ad26.COV2.S vaccination and SARS-CoV-2 variants. Repertoires were generated with immunoSEQ multiplex PCR, while TCRdb's copy carries only in-frame clones and drops some. The sample includes hundreds of thousands of clones, about 91% seen only once; the top ten take approximately 2.5%. Treatment indicated: some 20 received Ad26.COV2.S at low or high dose, single or two shots; about 5 received placebo; per-sample allocation not given. Sampling happened 63 days after the first vaccine or placebo injection. Specimen: peripheral blood, collected in a trial of Ad26.COV2.S vaccine versus placebo. All receptors derive from a person aged 18-65 years who received the Ad26.COV2.S COVID-19 vaccine or a placebo.

This clone was recorded only once. The gene calls are TRBV5-1 and TRBJ2-6; the match to TRBD2 covers 10 bases. This CDR3 is built from 17 residues. Germline CDR1 SGHRS, CDR2 YFSETQ. V was clipped by 2 bases and J by 1 base; unmatched bases: 3. The CDR3 sequence is CASSFTSGVSGANVLTF. Written as DNA, the CDR3 is TGCGCCAGCAGCTTTACTAGCGGGGTTTCTGGGGCCAACGTCCTGACTTTC. Full variable domain (outside the CDR3, taken from reference TRBV5-1 and TRBJ2-6): KAGVTQTPRYLIKTRGQQVTLSCSPISGHRSVSWYQQTPGQGLQFLFEYFSETQRNKGNFPGRFSGRQFSNSRSEMNVSTLELGDSALYLCASSFTSGVSGANVLTFGAGSRLTVL.

The V and J genes are TRBV29-1 and TRBJ2-7; D might be TRBD1 or TRBD2, each matching 5 bases. The germline V gene encodes CDR1 SQVTM and CDR2 ANQGSEA. Trimming shortened V by 6 bases and J by 0 bases, and 15 bases separated the two germline ends. This CDR3 region has 14 residues. The CDR3 loop is CSVAGTAFSYEQYF. CDR3 nucleotides: TGCAGCGTCGCAGGGACGGCCTTCTCCTACGAGCAGTACTTC.

The rearrangement joins TRBV2 to TRBJ2-5, with D possibly TRBD2 on 6 matching bases. Deletions cut 6 bases from V and 1 base from J, with 12 bases between. CDR3 length: 14 amino acids. CDR1 SNHLY and CDR2 FYNNEI come from the germline V gene. The CDR3 spells CASSTRDFQETQYF. Written as DNA, the CDR3 is TGTGCCAGCAGCACGAGGGACTTCCAAGAGACCCAGTACTTC.

Notes on this clone: The junction does not match germline at one end; this may be a read error. The chain links TRBV7-3 to TRBJ2-2; TRBD1 aligns across 7 bases. The CDR3 runs 15 residues. Germline V gives CDR1 SGHTA, CDR2 FQGTGA. This chain's CDR3 is CASSPDRTNTGELFF. Written as DNA, the CDR3 is TGTGCCAGCAGCCCGGACAGGACGAATACCGGGGAGCTGTTTTTT.

This chain connects TRBV5-1 to TRBJ1-1; D call uncertain. Germline V gene data show CDR1 as SGHRS and CDR2 as YFSETQ. CDR3 length: 12 residues. V lost 4 bases and J lost 10, with 14 bases in between. The CDR3 reads CASSRDRGIAFF. The CDR3 bases are TGCGCCAGCAGCCGGGATCGGGGAATAGCTTTCTTT.

This chain joins TRBV7-3 and TRBJ2-1; 11 bases fit TRBD1. CDR3 length equals 18 residues. Germline assignment: CDR1 SGHTA and CDR2 FQGTGA. The trim removed 7 bases at V and 3 bases at J, leaving 14 bases unmatched. For the CDR3, the DNA is TGTGCCAGCACCTCTCACAGGGGACAGGGGGTTGACTACAATGAGCAGTTCTTC. Protein sequence: CASTSHRGQGVDYNEQFF.

The chain uses TRBV29-1 and TRBJ2-1; 8 bases are a match to TRBD1. Germline V lookup: CDR1 SQVTM, CDR2 ANQGSEA. The CDR3 totals 14 residues. The J segment lost 6 bases and the V segment lost 7 bases, leaving 11 bases of the junction unmatched. The CDR3: CSALRDRGLNEQFF. In DNA form, the CDR3 reads TGCAGCGCCCTACGAGACAGGGGCCTCAATGAGCAGTTCTTC.

This rearrangement joins TRBV6-2 or TRBV6-3 to TRBJ1-5; D not resolved. CDR3 length equals 11 residues. The germline V gene has CDR1 MNHEY and CDR2 SVGEGT. V lost 5 bases, J lost 9 bases, and 8 bases lay in between. The CDR3 DNA follows: TGTGCCAGCAGTACCTCGGGGCCCCAGCATTTT. This sequence encodes CASSTSGPQHF.

The V and J genes are TRBV5-4 and TRBJ2-5; possibly TRBD2 for D (6 bases). The CDR3 is 15 amino acids. From germline, CDR1 is SGHNT and CDR2 YYREEE (reference sequence). V gave up 0 bases and J gave up 1 base, with 10 bases separating them. Written as DNA, the CDR3 is TGTGCCAGCAGCTTGGACCCTAGCGCCCAAGAGACCCAGTACTTC. Its protein product is CASSLDPSAQETQYF.

The rearrangement joins TRBV24-1 to TRBJ2-4; 9 nucleotides line up with TRBD1. V was pared by 2 bases and J by 9 bases, with 4 bases of the junction left unmatched. The CDR3 loop spans 14 amino acids. CDR1 and CDR2 (germline): KGHDR, SFDVKD. The CDR3, as DNA: TGTGCCACCAGTGATTCTAGGACAGGGGTCATTCAGTACTTC. Amino acids: CATSDSRTGVIQYF.

The chain links TRBV28 to TRBJ2-3; TRBD1 is a possible D gene (6 bases). CDR1 MDHEN and CDR2 SYDVKM come from the germline V gene. This CDR3 contains 16 residues. With 1 base removed from V and 2 bases from J, the gap between germline ends came to 13 bases. This CDR3 is CASSLYEGVYTDTQYF. The CDR3, as DNA: TGTGCCAGCAGTTTATACGAGGGGGTCTACACAGATACGCAGTATTTT.

J is TRBJ2-7 and V is TRBV10-2; 11 bases agree with TRBD1. CDR1 is WSHSY and CDR2 is SAAADI in the germline V gene. Losses at the gene ends were 8 bases for V and 3 bases for J; bases not matched to a gene: 6. CDR3 length: 14 residues. CDR3 bases: TGCGCCAGCCTAGCAGGGACAGGGGGCTACGAGCAGTACGTC. Translated: CASLAGTGGYEQYV.

The CDR3 loop is CASSRGWSNEKLFF. The CDR3 DNA is TGTGCCAGCAGTCGAGGGTGGTCTAATGAAAAACTGTTTTTT. This chain connects TRBV6-5 to TRBJ1-4; D is unresolved. V was pared by 5 bases and J by 3 bases, with 10 bases between. Per the germline V gene, CDR1 is MNHEY and CDR2 is SVGAGI. The CDR3 is 14 amino acids.

This clone was observed once. V gene TRBV29-1 combines with J gene TRBJ2-5; 12 bases are shared with TRBD1. V shed 3 bases, J shed 5 bases, and the junction held 4 bases outside the gene matches. Looked up from germline, CDR1 is SQVTM and CDR2 is ANQGSEA. The CDR3 is 14 amino acids. In DNA, the CDR3 is TGCAGCGTTGACACCGGGACAGGGGGCGAGACCCAGTACTTC. Amino acid sequence: CSVDTGTGGETQYF.

The rearrangement joins TRBV5-4 to TRBJ1-1; perhaps TRBD1 as D (5 bases). Germline V gene data show CDR1 as SGHNT and CDR2 as YYREEE (reference sequence). The V gene lost 1 base and the J gene lost 10 bases, with 14 bases spanning the gap. The CDR3 runs 13 residues. The CDR3 loop reads CASSLKPGNGAFF. The DNA for the CDR3 is TGTGCCAGCAGCTTGAAGCCAGGGAATGGAGCTTTCTTT.

The genes are TRBV13 and TRBJ2-3; TRBD2 matches at 9 bases. Germline lookup yields CDR1 PRHDT and CDR2 FYEKMQ (reference sequence). The CDR3 totals 18 residues. Losses at the gene ends were 5 bases for V and 2 bases for J; bases not matched to a gene: 14. The CDR3 reads CASSLTAPGTSPTDTQYF. The CDR3 nucleotides are TGTGCCAGCAGCCTTACCGCCCCCGGGACTAGCCCCACAGATACGCAGTATTTT.

CDR3 nucleotide sequence: TGTGCCAGCAGCTTGATCGCGGGGCTTAGTCAGCCCCAGCATTTT. It translates to CASSLIAGLSQPQHF. The genes are TRBV5-5 and TRBJ1-5; D might be TRBD1 (5 bases). The CDR3 spans 15 residues. Trimming stripped 1 base from V and 6 bases from J, with 14 bases between. Germline values: CDR1 SGHKS, CDR2 YYEKEE (reference sequence).

In this sample, this clone turned up once. V and J are TRBV29-1 and TRBJ1-1, with D perhaps TRBD1 (5 bases). This CDR3 is 13 amino acids long. Looked up from germline, CDR1 is SQVTM and CDR2 is ANQGSEA. Trimming shortened V by 7 bases and J by 1 base, and 13 bases separated the two germline ends. The CDR3 DNA sequence: TGCAGCGGGGGCGCCCCCCAGAACACTGAAGCTTTCTTT. This gives the protein CSGGAPQNTEAFF.

This clone was recorded once. The J gene is TRBJ2-5, the V gene TRBV2, with 12 bases lining up with TRBD2. Per the germline V gene, CDR1 is SNHLY and CDR2 is FYNNEI. The CDR3 sequence is 15 residues long. The J segment lost 2 bases and the V segment lost 5 bases, leaving 3 bases of the junction unmatched. This CDR3 is CASSLAGGRQETQYF. CDR3 coding DNA: TGTGCCAGCAGTCTAGCGGGAGGGAGGCAAGAGACCCAGTACTTC.

This chain joins TRBV24-1 and TRBJ2-3; 10 nucleotides match TRBD2. The CDR3 is 17 residues long. Germline-derived CDR1 and CDR2 are KGHDR and SFDVKD. Trimming took 1 base from V and 5 from J; bases not matched to a gene: 8. CDR3 nucleotide sequence: TGTGCCACCAGTGATTTTGGCAGCGGGGGGGCCAAAGATACGCAGTATTTT. Encoded protein: CATSDFGSGGAKDTQYF.

V and J are TRBV16 and TRBJ2-7, with D possibly TRBD1 on 6 matching bases. The germline gives CDR1 KGHSY, CDR2 FQNENV. Trimming left V 4 bases short and J 3 bases short, with 13 bases between. This CDR3 contains 14 residues. The CDR3 loop is CASSLRDTLYEQYF. CDR3 sequence (DNA): TGTGCCAGCAGCCTCCGGGACACCCTCTACGAGCAGTACTTC.

The rearrangement uses TRBV11-3 and TRBJ2-1; D is uncertain. CDR1 SGHNT and CDR2 YENEEA come from the germline V gene. Trimming took 0 bases from V and 6 from J, leaving 9 bases between them. This CDR3 has 14 amino acids. As DNA, the CDR3 is TGTGCCAGCAGCTTAGATCGCGTCGGCAATGAGCAGTTCTTC. This translates into CASSLDRVGNEQFF.

The rearrangement joins TRBV18 to TRBJ2-5, with D perhaps matching TRBD1 (6 bases). The germline V gene encodes CDR1 KGHSH and CDR2 LQKENI. CDR3 size: 17 residues. V dropped 2 bases and J dropped 2 bases, with 18 bases sitting between them. The CDR3 DNA is TGTGCCAGCTCACCATCCCCGCCTACAGGGTTGCAAGAGACCCAGTACTTC. Protein sequence: CASSPSPPTGLQETQYF.

This sequence joins TRBV5-8 and TRBJ1-2; D not resolved. CDR1 is SGHTS and CDR2 is YDEGEE in the germline V gene. The CDR3 is made up of 13 amino acids. Trimming left V 5 bases short and J 3 bases short, with 11 bases between. Here the CDR3 DNA reads TGTGCCAGCAGATCGAGGGAAGACTATGGCTACACCTTC. Its translation: CASRSREDYGYTF.

The J gene is TRBJ2-5, the V gene TRBV4-3; 8 bases map to TRBD1. The V gene end was trimmed by 3 bases and the J gene end by 7 bases; junction bases not matched to a gene: 7. The CDR3 has 14 amino acids. Germline lookup yields CDR1 LGHNA and CDR2 YSLEER. In DNA form, the CDR3 reads TGCGCCAGCAGCCAGGGTGGACAGGGTGGGACCCAGTACTTC. Its protein is CASSQGGQGGTQYF.

The chain couples TRBV30 to TRBJ1-4; 7 nucleotides agree with TRBD1. J lost 14 bases, V lost 1 base, and 16 bases had no gene match. CDR1 is GTSNPN and CDR2 is SVGIG in the germline V gene (reference sequence). The CDR3 runs to 15 residues. CDR3: CAWSDWWRGQRRLFF. CDR3 DNA: TGTGCCTGGAGTGACTGGTGGAGGGGGCAACGGAGGCTGTTTTTT.

V and J are TRBV2 and TRBJ2-1, with D perhaps assigned TRBD1 or TRBD2 (6 bases each). CDR1 is SNHLY, CDR2 FYNNEI, per germline. V dropped 9 bases and J dropped 0 bases, with 18 bases sitting between them. The CDR3 is 16 residues long. The CDR3 region has the DNA TGTGCCAGTATACGGAGGGGGACAAGCTCCTACAATGAGCAGTTCTTC. As protein: CASIRRGTSSYNEQFF.

V usage is TRBV13 and J usage is TRBJ1-1, with D uncertain. Germline loops: CDR1 PRHDT, CDR2 FYEKMQ (reference sequence). This CDR3 spans 14 amino acids. The ends were cut back, 2 bases at V and 4 bases at J, with 11 bases in the middle. CDR3 protein: CASSLSVYGTEAFF. The CDR3 coding sequence is TGTGCCAGCAGCTTATCAGTGTACGGCACTGAAGCTTTCTTT.

The chain uses TRBV7-8 and TRBJ2-1; D is possibly TRBD1 (6 bases). CDR3 length: 14 amino acids. V gave up 5 bases and J gave up 6 bases, with 14 bases separating them. Germline CDR1 reads SGHVS; CDR2 reads FQNEAQ. In DNA form, the CDR3 reads TGTGCCAGCAGCCCCTGGCTGGGGGCCAATGAGCAGTTCTTC. Its protein is CASSPWLGANEQFF.

The chain employs TRBV6-5 and TRBJ2-7; the match to TRBD1 covers 7 bases. The CDR3 covers 13 residues. The V gene end was trimmed by 4 bases and the J gene end by 6 bases; junction bases not matched to a gene: 6. The germline CDR1 and CDR2 sequences are MNHEY and SVGAGI. CDR3 DNA: TGTGCCAGCAGTTTAACGAGGGGGCTCGAGCAGTACTTC. Its protein is CASSLTRGLEQYF.